This record concerns one T cell receptor (beta chain) sequence. The data were taken from a study of technical replicates of blood from a few donors. Repertoires were generated with immunoSEQ multiplex PCR, while TCRdb's copy carries only in-frame clones and drops some. The sample yields about 83,000 clones, roughly 94% seen once. With 1 base removed from V and 8 bases from J, the gap between germline ends came to 19 bases. The CDR3 has 16 residues. Germline CDR1 SEHNR, CDR2 FQNEAQ (reference sequence). The J gene is TRBJ2-3, the V gene TRBV7-9; D perhaps matches TRBD2 (5 bases). Sequenced material: T cells isolated from PBMCs. The TCR originated in a human donor in good health. The CDR3 protein is CASSLVVWGVPGTQYF. The CDR3 coding sequence is TGTGCCAGCAGCTTAGTGGTTTGGGGAGTTCCGGGTACGCAGTATTTT. The full variable domain, completed using reference TRBV7-9 and TRBJ2-3, is DTGVSQNPRHKITKRGQNVTFRCDPISEHNRLYWYRQTLGQGPEFLTYFQNEAQLEKSRLLSDRFSAERPKGSFSTLEIQRTEQGDSAMYLCASSLVVWGVPGTQYFGPGTRLTVL.